These 20 T cell receptor beta chains were sequenced from one sample in a study of cytomegalovirus exposure and HLA in healthy donors. PCR primers comprised 60 Vbeta and 13 Jbeta primers. Clones were sequenced by immunoSEQ multiplex PCR, and TCRdb holds only the in-frame ones, with some missing. This repertoire includes tens of thousands of clones. The sample consisted of PBMCs. These receptors came from a woman in her twenties or thirties in good health and CMV-seronegative.

The chain couples TRBV7-2 to TRBJ2-5; D ambiguous. The CDR3 length is 12 residues. Germline assignment: CDR1 SGHTA and CDR2 FQGNSA. Trimming removed 5 bases from V and 4 bases from J, with 8 bases in between. CDR3 sequence: CASSPLGETQYF. CDR3 in DNA: TGTGCCAGCAGCCCCCTAGGAGAGACCCAGTACTTC.

The chain couples TRBV27 to TRBJ2-7; 14 bases are a match to TRBD2. Per germline, CDR1 MNHEY and CDR2 SMNVEV (reference sequence). The CDR3 has 16 residues. The trim removed 4 bases at V and 5 bases at J, leaving 7 bases unmatched. The CDR3 protein is CASSSRLAGGPNEQYF. The CDR3 DNA is TGTGCCAGCAGTTCTAGACTAGCGGGAGGGCCAAACGAGCAGTACTTC.

The chain recombines TRBV9 with TRBJ2-1, with D possibly being TRBD1 (6 bases). Germline V CDR1 and CDR2: SGDLS, YYNGEE. V was shortened by 3 bases and J by 0 bases, with 10 bases between the two germline ends. This CDR3 is built from 15 residues. In DNA form, the CDR3 reads TGTGCCAGCAGCGAACAGGGTAGCTCCTACAATGAGCAGTTCTTC. Encoded protein: CASSEQGSSYNEQFF.

The chain links TRBV7-9 to TRBJ2-1; the match to TRBD2 covers 12 bases. CDR3 size: 17 residues. Trimming cost V 5 bases and J 5 bases; bases outside gene matches: 10. The germline V gene has CDR1 SEHNR and CDR2 FQNEAQ (reference sequence). For the CDR3, the DNA is TGTGCCAGCAGCCCACCCCCCTGGACTAGCGGGGACAATGAGCAGTTCTTC. Translating gives CASSPPPWTSGDNEQFF.

This sequence joins TRBV19 and TRBJ2-4, with 10 positions matching TRBD1. This CDR3 is 17 amino acids long. From germline, CDR1 is LNHDA and CDR2 SQIVND (reference sequence). Trimming at V came to 4 bases and at J to 0 bases, leaving 6 bases not matched to a gene. CDR3 in DNA: TGTGCCAGTAGTACCTCAGGACAGGGGGTAGCCAAAAACATTCAGTACTTC. Its protein is CASSTSGQGVAKNIQYF.

For the CDR3, the DNA is TGTGCCAGCTCACCGTTTAATTCCTACGAGCAGTACTTC. Protein product: CASSPFNSYEQYF. The genes are TRBV18 and TRBJ2-7, with D hard to call. There are 13 residues in the CDR3. The V and J ends lost 3 bases and 1 base respectively, with 7 bases between them. The germline gives CDR1 KGHSH, CDR2 LQKENI.

The chain recombines TRBV10-3 with TRBJ1-1, with TRBD1 matching over 7 bases. The junction had 4 bases not matched to a gene; V was cut back by 2 bases and J by 4 bases. This CDR3 contains 14 residues. The germline V gene encodes CDR1 ENHRY and CDR2 SYGVKD. The CDR3 sequence is CAISELGDSTEAFF. DNA of the CDR3: TGTGCCATCAGTGAGCTGGGGGACAGCACTGAAGCTTTCTTT.

The chain's CDR3 is CASSLDRSYEQYF. CDR3 nucleotide sequence: TGTGCCAGCAGCTTAGACAGGTCCTACGAGCAGTACTTC. V usage is TRBV5-4 and J usage is TRBJ2-7; a possible D gene is TRBD1 (6 bases). This CDR3 region has 13 residues. V lost 2 bases and J 1 base, leaving 7 bases between the germline ends. CDR1 and CDR2 (germline): SGHNT, YYREEE (reference sequence).

The V gene is TRBV10-3, the J gene TRBJ2-7; 11 bases agree with TRBD2. This CDR3 has 14 residues. The junction had 10 bases not matched to a gene; V was cut back by 8 bases and J by 7 bases. Germline CDR1 and CDR2: ENHRY and SYGVKD. For the CDR3, the DNA is TGTGCCATCGGCGGGGGACTAGCGGATTCTGAGCAGTACTTC. This sequence encodes CAIGGGLADSEQYF.

As regards this clone: The germline gene is not matched at one end of the junction; a read error may be the cause. This chain uses TRBV30 with TRBJ2-1; 9 positions match TRBD2. Per germline, CDR1 GTSNPN and CDR2 SVGIG (reference sequence). The CDR3 is 15 amino acids. The DNA of the CDR3 is TGTGCCGGGAGTCGGGCGGGGGGGTTCAACAATGAGCAGTTCTTC. It yields the protein CAGSRAGGFNNEQFF.

This chain links TRBV29-1 with TRBJ2-3, with D tentatively TRBD2 (6 bases). V was clipped by 3 bases and J by 4 bases, with 14 bases between them. CDR1 and CDR2 from the germline V gene are SQVTM and ANQGSEA. The CDR3 loop spans 14 amino acids. The CDR3 DNA is TGCAGCGTTGATGCGGGGCGGCGCGCAGATACGCAGTATTTT. The encoded protein is CSVDAGRRADTQYF.

V gene TRBV5-1 combines with J gene TRBJ2-3, with D perhaps matching TRBD2 (6 bases). The CDR3 is made up of 13 amino acids. Germline V CDR1 and CDR2: SGHRS, YFSETQ. The ends were cut back, 2 bases at V and 5 bases at J, with 9 bases in the middle. The CDR3 DNA follows: TGCGCCAGCAGCTTAATGGGAGGAGATACGCAGTATTTT. Translation gives CASSLMGGDTQYF.

This rearrangement joins TRBV7-9 to TRBJ2-6, with unresolved D. Trimming took 5 bases from V and 5 from J, leaving 13 bases between them. The CDR3 totals 15 residues. Germline V gene sequence: CDR1 SEHNR, CDR2 FQNEAQ (reference sequence). This CDR3 is CASSTSGVWANVLTF. The CDR3 DNA follows: TGTGCCAGCAGCACAAGTGGAGTCTGGGCCAACGTCCTGACTTTC.

The gene calls are TRBV29-1 and TRBJ2-1; 8 bases are a match to TRBD2. The CDR3 consists of 15 residues. With V trimmed by 3 bases and J by 3 bases, 7 bases remained unmatched. Germline V lookup: CDR1 SQVTM, CDR2 ANQGSEA. The CDR3 protein is CSVDYGGAYYNEQFF. CDR3 nucleotide sequence: TGCAGCGTTGATTACGGGGGGGCATACTACAATGAGCAGTTCTTC.

V is TRBV6-8 and J is TRBJ2-5; 9 bases agree with TRBD2. The CDR3 runs to 19 residues. The germline V gene has CDR1 MNHGY and CDR2 SAAAGT. Unmatched junction bases numbered 18, after V lost 7 bases and J lost 0 bases. CDR3: CASIPVGGLAGQYQETQYF. The DNA of the CDR3 is TGTGCCAGCATCCCGGTTGGTGGGCTAGCGGGGCAGTACCAAGAGACCCAGTACTTC.

Comments on this clone: An end of the junction differs from the germline gene, which may be a read error. The chain uses TRBV29-1 and TRBJ1-1; a possible D gene is TRBD1 (5 bases). Germline CDR1 is SQVTM and CDR2 is ANQGSEA. This CDR3 contains 11 residues. In DNA, the CDR3 is TGCAGCGTTCAGGGTCCTTCTGAAGATTTCTTT. Its translation: CSVQGPSEDFF.

V gene TRBV11-2 combines with J gene TRBJ1-1; a possible D gene is TRBD1 (6 bases). Germline V gene sequence: CDR1 SGHAT, CDR2 FQNNGV. The CDR3 sequence is 14 residues long. V shed 8 bases and J shed 0 bases, with 13 bases lying between them. CDR3 DNA sequence: TGTGCCAGCGAAGCGGGGACATTGAACACTGAAGCTTTCTTT. It translates to CASEAGTLNTEAFF.

The chain employs TRBV5-6 and TRBJ1-4; 7 positions match TRBD1. The germline V gene encodes CDR1 SGHDT and CDR2 YYEEEE. Losses at the gene ends were 3 bases for V and 6 bases for J; bases not matched to a gene: 11. The CDR3 contains 16 residues. The CDR3 loop reads CASSSLGTGADEKLFF. The CDR3 nucleotides read TGTGCCAGCAGCTCGCTAGGTACAGGGGCCGATGAAAAACTGTTTTTT.

This chain joins TRBV6-1 and TRBJ2-7, with TRBD2 identical over 7 bases. CDR1 and CDR2 (germline): MNHNS, SASEGT. V lost 5 bases and J lost 3; bases outside the gene matches: 7. The length of the CDR3 is 14 residues. In DNA form, the CDR3 reads TGTGCCAGCAGTACCCTAGCGGAAAACTACGAGCAGTACTTC. This codes for CASSTLAENYEQYF.

As concerns this clone: Relative to the germline gene, one junction end is altered; a read error may explain this. CDR3 in amino acids: CASSPQTETFTDTQYF. CDR3 nucleotide sequence: TGTGCCAGCTCGCCACAGACAGAAACTTTCACAGATACGCAGTATTTT. The gene calls are TRBV18 and TRBJ2-3; perhaps TRBD1 as D (5 bases). The germline V gene encodes CDR1 KGHSH and CDR2 LQKENI. This CDR3 spans 16 amino acids.